The rows below give T cell receptor beta chains drawn from one sample of a study of T-cell memory formation after mild COVID-19. TCRdb re-called the 5' RACE reads with MiXCR, one entry per CDR3 protein. The sample yields over 55,000 distinct CDR3 sequences, 12% seen once. The sample was PBMCs or a T cell subset sorted from them (not recorded which). All receptors come from a man aged 18 to 30 who had mild COVID-19 (a few samples of this study predate the infection). Cell type and time point are not known. CDR3s include the opening cysteine and the closing phenylalanine or tryptophan. A D gene is named only where the DNA matches it firmly. For some rows the clone size is stated as once, few or many, or as a class when expanded; others skip it.

j_call d_call clone_size v_call cdr3_length cdr3_nt cdr3_aa
TRBJ2-1 TRBD2 many TRBV5-5 17 TGTGCCAGCAGCTGGTTTAGCGGGGGGTCTAGGTACAATGAGCAGTTCTTC CASSWFSGGSRYNEQFF
TRBJ2-2 TRBD1 few TRBV5-1 14 TGCGCCAGCAGCACCGACAGGGAGCACGGGGAGCTGTTTTTT CASSTDREHGELFF
TRBJ1-5 NA few TRBV11-2 12 TGTGCCAGCAGCTACCGGGATCAGCCCCAGCATTTT CASSYRDQPQHF
TRBJ1-1 NA many TRBV7-2 15 TGTGCCAGCAGCTTAGACCCGGTAATGAACACTGAAGCTTTCTTT CASSLDPVMNTEAFF
TRBJ2-5 TRBD2 NA TRBV2 14 TGTGCCAGCAGTGAAAGGCGGGGGGAAGAGACCCAGTACTTC CASSERRGEETQYF
TRBJ2-2 NA NA TRBV7-9 15 TGTGCCAGCAGCTTTCGTGGCAGGGGAGCCGGGGAGCTGTTTTTT CASSFRGRGAGELFF
TRBJ2-3 NA NA TRBV7-2 16 TGTGCCAGCAGCCGCCTAGGGGGGGCTGTCACAGATACGCAGTATTTT CASSRLGGAVTDTQYF
TRBJ1-2 NA NA TRBV6-5 12 TGTGCCAGCAGTTACTGGGGACGCTACTACACCTTC CASSYWGRYYTF
TRBJ2-3 NA NA TRBV4-1 17 TGCGCCAGCAGCCCCATCGGACAGGGAGGGTACACAGATACGCAGTATTTT CASSPIGQGGYTDTQYF
TRBJ2-5 TRBD1 NA TRBV20-1 13 TGCAGTGCTAGAGGGACAGGAATAGAGACCCAGTACTTC CSARGTGIETQYF
TRBJ2-5 TRBD2 few TRBV5-1 16 TGCGCCAGCAGCTTCGGGGCTAGCGGGGGGGAAGAGACCCAGTACTTC CASSFGASGGEETQYF
TRBJ2-3 NA many TRBV6-5 15 TGTGCCAGCAACGAAATCGCGGCCGGGACAGATACGCAGTATTTT CASNEIAAGTDTQYF
TRBJ1-1 NA NA TRBV7-2 13 TGTGCCAGCAGCTTAGGGGGAGGAGTCAGGGCTTTCTTT CASSLGGGVRAFF
TRBJ2-1 TRBD1 many TRBV11-2 16 TGTGCCAGCAGCTTGGGATTGACAGGGGCCTACAATGAGCAGTTCTTC CASSLGLTGAYNEQFF
TRBJ2-2 TRBD1 few TRBV5-6 16 TGTGCCAGCAGCTTGGGACAGGGGGCGAACACCGGGGAGCTGTTTTTT CASSLGQGANTGELFF
TRBJ1-5 NA few TRBV28 14 TGTGCCAGCACCCCGCCGGGGGGCGGGCAGCCCCAGCATTTT CASTPPGGGQPQHF
TRBJ1-1 NA NA TRBV5-1 16 TGCGCCAGCAGCTTGCAGGGACTCTCCGAAAACACTGAAGTTTTCTTT CASSLQGLSENTEVFF
TRBJ1-1 NA few TRBV7-9 12 TGTGCCAGCAGCTTGTTCGCAGGGGAGGCTTTCTTT CASSLFAGEAFF
TRBJ1-1 NA NA TRBV10-3 13 TGTGCCATCAGCTATCAGGGTTCCACTGAAGCTTTCTTT CAISYQGSTEAFF
TRBJ2-1 NA few TRBV14 15 TGTGCCAGCAGCCAACTCTCCATATCCTACAATGAGCAGTTCTTC CASSQLSISYNEQFF
TRBJ2-3 TRBD2 few TRBV20-1 15 TGCAGTGCTAGAGTTGGGACTAGCGGATCAGATACGCAGTATTTT CSARVGTSGSDTQYF
TRBJ1-5 NA few TRBV20-1 15 TGCAGTGCTAGAGGAGGGACGTCCGTCGGGCAGCCCCAGCATTTT CSARGGTSVGQPQHF
TRBJ2-7 NA few TRBV3-1 13 TGTGCCAGCAGCCTGTCGACCTCCTACGAGCAGTACTTC CASSLSTSYEQYF
TRBJ2-6 NA NA TRBV7-9 11 TGTGCCAGCAGCTTAGTTGACGTCCTGACTTTC CASSLVDVLTF
TRBJ2-2 NA many TRBV12-3/TRBV12-4 13 TGTGCCAGCAGTACAGGGAACACCGGGGAGCTGTTTTTT CASSTGNTGELFF
TRBJ2-3 NA NA TRBV6-2/TRBV6-3 15 TGTGCCAGCAGTTCCCCGAGACAGGTTGCAGATACGCAGTATTTT CASSSPRQVADTQYF
TRBJ2-5 TRBD2 NA TRBV7-3 16 TGTGCCAGCAGCTTAGGTACTAGCGGGGCCCTGGAGACCCAGTACTTC CASSLGTSGALETQYF
TRBJ2-5 TRBD2 few TRBV6-5 13 TGTGCCGGATTAGCGGGGGGTGAAGAGACCCAGTACTTC CAGLAGGEETQYF
TRBJ1-1 TRBD1 NA TRBV4-1 15 TGCGCCAGCAGCCGCCGACAGGGGATGAACACTGAAGCTTTCTTT CASSRRQGMNTEAFF
TRBJ1-6 TRBD1 few TRBV20-1 14 TGCAGTGCGTGGACAGGGGCCGAGAGTTCACCCCTCCACTTT CSAWTGAESSPLHF
TRBJ2-5 TRBD2 NA TRBV7-2 14 TGTGCCAGCAGCTTAGAGCCCGCGGGAGTGACCCAGTACTTC CASSLEPAGVTQYF
TRBJ2-3 TRBD2 NA TRBV7-9 16 TGTGCCAGCAGCACAACCCTAGCGGGGGCTTCTGATACGCAGTATTTT CASSTTLAGASDTQYF
TRBJ2-5 NA few TRBV7-7 13 TGTGCTAGCAGCTTTAGGAGGCGGGAGACCCAGTACTTC CASSFRRRETQYF
TRBJ2-5 TRBD1 few TRBV9 15 TGTGCCAGCAGCCGGGGGGGACAGGGGGCAGAGACCCAGTACTTC CASSRGGQGAETQYF
TRBJ1-6 NA NA TRBV7-2 19 TGTGCCAGCAGCTTACAGGCAGTAAGGGGGGCCGCGGATAATTCACCCCTCCACTTT CASSLQAVRGAADNSPLHF
TRBJ2-6 NA many TRBV15 17 TGTGCCACCGGTCAGGGGGGAAGTTTCTCTGGGGCCAACGTCCTGACTTTC CATGQGGSFSGANVLTF
TRBJ2-1 TRBD1 NA TRBV12-3/TRBV12-4 15 TGTGCCAGCAGCCATGGACAGGGGGCTTACAATGAGCAGTTCTTC CASSHGQGAYNEQFF